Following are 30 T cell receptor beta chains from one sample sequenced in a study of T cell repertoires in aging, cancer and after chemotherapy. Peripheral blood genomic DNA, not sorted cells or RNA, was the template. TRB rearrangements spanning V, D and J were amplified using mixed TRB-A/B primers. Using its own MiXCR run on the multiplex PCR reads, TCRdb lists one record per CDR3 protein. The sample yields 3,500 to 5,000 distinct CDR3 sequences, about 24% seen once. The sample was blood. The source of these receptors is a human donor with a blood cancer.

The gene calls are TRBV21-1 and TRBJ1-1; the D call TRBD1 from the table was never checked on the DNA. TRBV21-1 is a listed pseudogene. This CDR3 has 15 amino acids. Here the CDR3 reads CASSKATGMNTEAFF. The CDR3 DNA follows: TGTGCCAGCAGCAAAGCCACGGGAATGAACACTGAAGCTTTCTTT.

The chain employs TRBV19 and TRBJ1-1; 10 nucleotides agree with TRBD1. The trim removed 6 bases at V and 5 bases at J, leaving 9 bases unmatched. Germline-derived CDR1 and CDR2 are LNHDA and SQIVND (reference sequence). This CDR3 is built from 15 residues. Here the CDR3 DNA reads TGTGCCAGTAGCGATACCCCGGGACAGGGGACTGAAGCTTTCTTT. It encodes CASSDTPGQGTEAFF.

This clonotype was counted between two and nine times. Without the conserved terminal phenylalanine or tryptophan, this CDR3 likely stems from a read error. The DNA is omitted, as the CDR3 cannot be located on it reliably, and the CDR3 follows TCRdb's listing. The CDR3 loop is CSVEQGLAG. The chain employs TRBV29-1 and TRBJ2-7; TRBD2 is taken as the D call from the table, unchecked against the DNA. The CDR3 comprises 9 residues, both ends counted. Germline CDR1 is SQVTM and CDR2 is ANQGSEA.

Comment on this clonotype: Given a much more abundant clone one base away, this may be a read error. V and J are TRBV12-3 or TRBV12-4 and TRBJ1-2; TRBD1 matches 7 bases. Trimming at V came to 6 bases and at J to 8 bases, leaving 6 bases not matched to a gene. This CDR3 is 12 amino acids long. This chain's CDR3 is CASRPTGQGYTF. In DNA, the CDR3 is TGTGCCAGCAGGCCGACAGGGCAGGGCTACACCTTC.

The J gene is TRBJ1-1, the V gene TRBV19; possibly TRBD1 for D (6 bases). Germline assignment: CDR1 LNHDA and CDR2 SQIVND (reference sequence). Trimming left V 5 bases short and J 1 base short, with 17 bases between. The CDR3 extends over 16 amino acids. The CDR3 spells CASSLKGGVSNTEAFF. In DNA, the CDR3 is TGTGCCAGTAGTCTAAAGGGGGGGGTTTCGAACACTGAAGCTTTCTTT. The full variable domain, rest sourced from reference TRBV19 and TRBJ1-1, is DGGITQSPKYLFRKEGQNVTLSCEQNLNHDAMYWYRQDPGQGLRLIYYSQIVNDFQKGDIAEGYSVSREKKESFPLTVTSAQKNPTAFYLCASSLKGGVSNTEAFFGQGTRLTVV.

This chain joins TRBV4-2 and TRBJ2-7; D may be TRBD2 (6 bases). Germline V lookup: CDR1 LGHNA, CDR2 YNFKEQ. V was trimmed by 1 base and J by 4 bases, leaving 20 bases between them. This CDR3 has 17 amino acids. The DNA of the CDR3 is TGTGCCAGCAGCCAAGCCCCGGGGGACTCCCACCCTTACGAGCAGTACTTC. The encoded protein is CASSQAPGDSHPYEQYF.

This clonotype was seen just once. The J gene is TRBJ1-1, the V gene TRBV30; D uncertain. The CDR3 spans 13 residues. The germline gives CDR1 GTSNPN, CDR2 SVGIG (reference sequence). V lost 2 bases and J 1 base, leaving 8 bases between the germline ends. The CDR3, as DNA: TGTGCCTGGAGTATAACGGAGAACACTGAAGCTTTCTTT. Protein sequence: CAWSITENTEAFF. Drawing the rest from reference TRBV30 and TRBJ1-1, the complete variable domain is SQTIHQWPATLVQPVGSPLSLECTVEGTSNPNLYWYRQAAGRGLQLLFYSVGIGQISSEVPQNLSASRPQDRQFILSSKKLLLSDSGFYLCAWSITENTEAFFGQGTRLTVV.

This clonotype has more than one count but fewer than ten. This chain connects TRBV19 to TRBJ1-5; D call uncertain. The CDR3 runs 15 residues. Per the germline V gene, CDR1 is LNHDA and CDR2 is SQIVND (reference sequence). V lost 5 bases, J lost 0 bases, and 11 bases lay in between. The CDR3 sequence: CASSPPEYSNQPQHF. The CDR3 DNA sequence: TGTGCCAGTAGTCCACCAGAATATAGCAATCAGCCCCAGCATTTT.

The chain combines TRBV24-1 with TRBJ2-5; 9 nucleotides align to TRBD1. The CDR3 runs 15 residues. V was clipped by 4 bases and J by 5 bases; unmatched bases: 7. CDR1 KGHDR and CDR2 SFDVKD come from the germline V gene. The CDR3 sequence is CATSDPGQGRETQYF. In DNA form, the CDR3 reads TGTGCCACCAGTGACCCGGGACAGGGAAGGGAGACCCAGTACTTC.

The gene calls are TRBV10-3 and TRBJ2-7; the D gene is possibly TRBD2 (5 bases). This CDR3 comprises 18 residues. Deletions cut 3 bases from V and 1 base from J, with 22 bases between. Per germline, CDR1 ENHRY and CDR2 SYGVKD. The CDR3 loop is CAISDPSNPRRRSYEQYF. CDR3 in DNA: TGTGCCATCAGTGATCCTTCCAACCCTAGGAGGAGGTCCTACGAGCAGTACTTC.

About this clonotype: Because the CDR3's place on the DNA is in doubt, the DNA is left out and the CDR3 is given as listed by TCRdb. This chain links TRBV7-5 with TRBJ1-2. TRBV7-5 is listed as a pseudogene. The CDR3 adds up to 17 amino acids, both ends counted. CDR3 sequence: CISVPEANPRGNYGYTF.

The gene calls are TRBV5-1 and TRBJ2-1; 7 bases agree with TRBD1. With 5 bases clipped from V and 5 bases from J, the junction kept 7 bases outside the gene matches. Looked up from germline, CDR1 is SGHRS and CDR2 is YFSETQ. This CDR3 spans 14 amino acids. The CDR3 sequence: CASRSTGTDNEQFF. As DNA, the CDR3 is TGCGCCAGCAGGTCGACCGGGACAGACAATGAGCAGTTCTTC.

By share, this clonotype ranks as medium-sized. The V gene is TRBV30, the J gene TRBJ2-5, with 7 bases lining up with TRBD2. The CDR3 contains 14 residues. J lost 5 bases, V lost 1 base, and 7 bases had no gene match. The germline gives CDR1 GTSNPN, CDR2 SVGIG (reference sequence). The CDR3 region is CAWSGGRLYETQYF. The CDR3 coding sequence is TGTGCCTGGAGTGGCGGGAGACTGTATGAGACCCAGTACTTC.

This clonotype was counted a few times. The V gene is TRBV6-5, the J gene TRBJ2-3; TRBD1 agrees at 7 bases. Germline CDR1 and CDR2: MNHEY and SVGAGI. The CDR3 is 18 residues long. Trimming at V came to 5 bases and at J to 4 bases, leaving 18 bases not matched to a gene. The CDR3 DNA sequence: TGTGCCAGCAGTGAAGAATGGGGGACAGTTTTCCTATCAGATACGCAGTATTTT. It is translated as CASSEEWGTVFLSDTQYF.

CDR3 loop: CASSPPGQEVYF. The CDR3 DNA reads TGTGCCAGCAGCCCACCGGGACAGGAGGTGTATTTT. The V call is TRBV7-9, the J call TRBJ2-3, with 8 bases matching TRBD1. CDR1 SEHNR and CDR2 FQNEAQ come from the germline V gene (reference sequence). CDR3 size: 12 residues. J lost 14 bases, V lost 5 bases, and 9 bases had no gene match.

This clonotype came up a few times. CDR3 loop: CAVGTENTEAFF. CDR3 DNA: TGTGCCGTCGGGACAGAGAACACTGAAGCTTTCTTT. The J gene is TRBJ1-1, the V gene TRBV27; TRBD1 aligns across 7 bases. CDR1 MNHEY and CDR2 SMNVEV come from the germline V gene (reference sequence). The length of the CDR3 is 12 residues. Unmatched junction bases numbered 4, after V lost 11 bases and J lost 1 base.

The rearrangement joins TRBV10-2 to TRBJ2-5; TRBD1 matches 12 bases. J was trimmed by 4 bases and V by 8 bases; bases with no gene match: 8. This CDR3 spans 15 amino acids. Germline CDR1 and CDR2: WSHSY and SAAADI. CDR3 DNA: TGCGCCAGCTCACCGGGGACAGGGGGCCGAGAGACCCAGTACTTC. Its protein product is CASSPGTGGRETQYF.

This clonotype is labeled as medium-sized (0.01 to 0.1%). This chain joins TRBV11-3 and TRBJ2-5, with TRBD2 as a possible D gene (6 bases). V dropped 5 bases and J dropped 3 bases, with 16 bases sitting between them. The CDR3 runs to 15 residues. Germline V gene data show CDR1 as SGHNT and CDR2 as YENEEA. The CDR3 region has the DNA TGTGCCAGCAGCCCCGGGGAGCGGGCTAAAGAGACCCAGTACTTC. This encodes CASSPGERAKETQYF. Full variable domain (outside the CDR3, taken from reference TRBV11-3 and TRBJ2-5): EAGVVQSPRYKIIEKKQPVAFWCNPISGHNTLYWYLQNLGQGPELLIRYENEEAVDDSQLPKDRFSAERLKGVDSTLKIQPAELGDSAVYLCASSPGERAKETQYFGPGTRLLVL.

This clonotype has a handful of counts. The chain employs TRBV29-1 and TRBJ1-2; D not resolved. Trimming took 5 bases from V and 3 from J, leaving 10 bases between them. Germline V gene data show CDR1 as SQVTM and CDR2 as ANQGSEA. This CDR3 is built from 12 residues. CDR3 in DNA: TGCAGCGTTACTCCCAGCCACTATGGCTACACCTTC. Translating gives CSVTPSHYGYTF.

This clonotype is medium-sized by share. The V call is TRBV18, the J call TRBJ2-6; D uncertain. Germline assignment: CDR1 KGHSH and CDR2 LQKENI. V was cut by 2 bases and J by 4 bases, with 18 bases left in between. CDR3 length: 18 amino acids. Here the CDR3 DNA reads TGTGCCAGCTCACCAAAGCCGATAAAGGCGGCGGGGGCCAACGTCCTGACTTTC. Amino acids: CASSPKPIKAAGANVLTF.

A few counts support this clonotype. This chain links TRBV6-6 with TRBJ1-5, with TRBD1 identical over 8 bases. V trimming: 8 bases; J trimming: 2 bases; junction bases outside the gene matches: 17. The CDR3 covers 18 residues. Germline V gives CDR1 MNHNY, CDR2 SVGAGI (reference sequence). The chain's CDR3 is CASGLIRTGTEGNQPQHF. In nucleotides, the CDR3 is TGTGCCAGCGGATTAATTCGGACAGGGACTGAGGGCAATCAGCCCCAGCATTTT.

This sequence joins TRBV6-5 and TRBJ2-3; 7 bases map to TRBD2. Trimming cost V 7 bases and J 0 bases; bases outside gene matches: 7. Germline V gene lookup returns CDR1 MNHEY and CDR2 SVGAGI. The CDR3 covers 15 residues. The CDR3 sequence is CASTLYGGSTDTQYF. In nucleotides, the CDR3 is TGTGCCAGCACCCTTTACGGGGGGAGCACAGATACGCAGTATTTT.

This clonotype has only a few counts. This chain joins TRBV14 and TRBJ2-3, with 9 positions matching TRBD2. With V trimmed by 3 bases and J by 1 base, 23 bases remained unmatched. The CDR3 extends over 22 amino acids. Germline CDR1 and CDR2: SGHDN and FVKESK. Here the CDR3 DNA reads TGTGCCAGCAGCCATCTTCCTCTCCCTTGGACTAGCGAGTTTCACGGCACAGATACGCAGTATTTT. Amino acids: CASSHLPLPWTSEFHGTDTQYF.

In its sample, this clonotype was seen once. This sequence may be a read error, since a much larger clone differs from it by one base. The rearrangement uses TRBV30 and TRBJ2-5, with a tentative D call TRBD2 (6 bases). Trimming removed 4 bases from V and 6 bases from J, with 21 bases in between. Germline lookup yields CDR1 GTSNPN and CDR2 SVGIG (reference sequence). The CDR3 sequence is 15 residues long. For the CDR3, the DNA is TGTGCCTGGATTAAAACGACCGGGACTCAACAGACCCAGTACTTC. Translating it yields CAWIKTTGTQQTQYF. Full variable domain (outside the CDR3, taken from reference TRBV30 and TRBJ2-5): SQTIHQWPATLVQPVGSPLSLECTVEGTSNPNLYWYRQAAGRGLQLLFYSVGIGQISSEVPQNLSASRPQDRQFILSSKKLLLSDSGFYLCAWIKTTGTQQTQYFGPGTRLLVL.

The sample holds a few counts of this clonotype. Here the CDR3 reads CASSYRGRVEAFF. In nucleotides, the CDR3 is TGTGCCAGCAGTTACCGAGGGAGGGTGGAGGCTTTCTTT. The chain employs TRBV6-5 and TRBJ1-1; no clear D gene. CDR3 size: 13 residues. Trimming pared 2 bases from V and 11 bases from J, leaving 15 bases between. CDR1 is MNHEY, CDR2 SVGAGI, per germline.

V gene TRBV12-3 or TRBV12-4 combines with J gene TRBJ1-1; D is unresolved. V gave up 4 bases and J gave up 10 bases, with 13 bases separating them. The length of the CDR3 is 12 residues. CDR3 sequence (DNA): TGTGCCAGCAGTTCCCACGGGTTAGCAGCTTTCTTT. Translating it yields CASSSHGLAAFF.

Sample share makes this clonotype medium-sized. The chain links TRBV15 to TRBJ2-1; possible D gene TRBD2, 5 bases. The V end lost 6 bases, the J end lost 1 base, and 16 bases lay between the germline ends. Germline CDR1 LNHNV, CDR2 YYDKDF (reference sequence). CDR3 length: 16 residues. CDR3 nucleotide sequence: TGTGCCACCAGACCCGTTTCGGGAAAGTCCTACAATGAGCAGTTCTTC. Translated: CATRPVSGKSYNEQFF.

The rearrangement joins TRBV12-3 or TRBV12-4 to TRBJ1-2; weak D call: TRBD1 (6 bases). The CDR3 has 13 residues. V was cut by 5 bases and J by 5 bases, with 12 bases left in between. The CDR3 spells CASSLHGQYGYTF. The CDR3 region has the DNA TGTGCCAGCAGTCTTCATGGACAGTATGGCTACACCTTC.

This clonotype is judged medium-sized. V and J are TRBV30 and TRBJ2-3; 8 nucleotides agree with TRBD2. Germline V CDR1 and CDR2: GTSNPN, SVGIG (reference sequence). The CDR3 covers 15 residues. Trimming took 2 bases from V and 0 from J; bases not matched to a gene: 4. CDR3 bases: TGTGCCTGGAGTCGGGGGGGGACTAGCACAGATACGCAGTATTTT. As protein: CAWSRGGTSTDTQYF.

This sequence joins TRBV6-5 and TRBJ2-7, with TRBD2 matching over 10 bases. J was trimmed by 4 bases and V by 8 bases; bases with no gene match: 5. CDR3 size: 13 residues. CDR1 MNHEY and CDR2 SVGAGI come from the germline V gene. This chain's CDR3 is CASRTSGEYEQYF. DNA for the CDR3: TGTGCCAGCCGGACTAGCGGAGAATACGAGCAGTACTTC.